Below are 20 T cell receptor beta chains sequenced from a single sample in a study of blood T cell repertoires in COVID-19. Libraries were prepared by immunoSEQ multiplex PCR; TCRdb keeps only in-frame clonotypes and omits some of them. The repertoire includes under 130,000 clones, 87% of them detected once, and 6.2% sits in the top ten. The material sequenced was peripheral blood. The receptors were sampled from a human donor in a cohort sampled during active COVID-19.

The gene calls are TRBV28 and TRBJ1-2; 8 bases line up with TRBD1. This CDR3 region has 12 residues. Germline CDR1 MDHEN, CDR2 SYDVKM. With V trimmed by 4 bases and J by 8 bases, 3 bases remained unmatched. Here the CDR3 DNA reads TGTGCCAGCAGTTCACAGGGGGAGGGCTACACCTTC. Residues: CASSSQGEGYTF.

The chain uses TRBV3-1 (or the pseudogene TRBV3-2) and TRBJ2-3; 10 bases are shared with TRBD2. The junction had 10 bases not matched to a gene; V was cut back by 4 bases and J by 6 bases. This CDR3 has 16 amino acids. Germline CDR1 is LGHDT and CDR2 is YNNKEL (reference sequence). In DNA, the CDR3 is TGTGCCAGCAGCCCGCGGTTAGCGGGAGGCCGGGATACGCAGTATTTT. Its translation is CASSPRLAGGRDTQYF.

V and J are TRBV27 and TRBJ2-6, with D maybe TRBD2 (5 bases). V dropped 6 bases and J dropped 0 bases, with 9 bases sitting between them. Germline V lookup: CDR1 MNHEY, CDR2 SMNVEV (reference sequence). The CDR3 is 15 residues long. The DNA of the CDR3 is TGTGCCAGCAGGGAAGGAGGCTCTGGGGCCAACGTCCTGACTTTC. Its protein product is CASREGGSGANVLTF.

The J gene is TRBJ1-6, the V gene TRBV6-6; D uncertain. Trimming removed 0 bases at V and 10 bases at J, with 13 bases between. CDR3 length: 15 residues. Germline lookup yields CDR1 MNHNY and CDR2 SVGAGI (reference sequence). The CDR3 DNA is TGTGCCAGCAGTTACTCGGGCCTTATGCGCTCACCCCTCCACTTT. Protein: CASSYSGLMRSPLHF.

In this sample, this clone turned up once. The V gene is TRBV28, the J gene TRBJ1-2; D unresolved. The V end lost 5 bases, the J end lost 2 bases, and 15 bases lay between the germline ends. The CDR3 has 15 amino acids. Germline CDR1 is MDHEN and CDR2 is SYDVKM. The CDR3 DNA reads as TGTGCCAGCAGTCTAACCGGGCCTAGCAACTATGGCTACACCTTC. Its protein product is CASSLTGPSNYGYTF.

As DNA, the CDR3 is TGTGCCAGCAGTTTATACGGGGACACTGAAGCTTTCTTT. Translation gives CASSLYGDTEAFF. This chain uses TRBV12-3 or TRBV12-4 with TRBJ1-1; D is unclear. V lost 2 bases and J 3 bases, leaving 7 bases between the germline ends. The CDR3 is 13 amino acids.

The rearrangement joins TRBV28 to TRBJ2-3; TRBD2 aligns across 11 bases. J gave up 0 bases and V 5 bases, and 7 bases lay outside the gene matches. Germline values: CDR1 MDHEN, CDR2 SYDVKM. This CDR3 has 17 residues. The CDR3 reads CASSTWTSGSSTDTQYF. CDR3 DNA sequence: TGTGCCAGCAGTACCTGGACTAGCGGGTCTAGCACAGATACGCAGTATTTT.

The chain carries TRBV7-8 and TRBJ1-5, with TRBD1 identical over 8 bases. The length of the CDR3 is 16 residues. V lost 2 bases and J lost 5; bases outside the gene matches: 8. CDR1 and CDR2 (germline): SGHVS, FQNEAQ. The chain's CDR3 is CASSLSGTGRHQPQHF. DNA for the CDR3: TGTGCCAGCAGCTTAAGCGGGACAGGTCGACATCAGCCCCAGCATTTT.

The chain joins TRBV13 to TRBJ1-1; 8 positions agree with TRBD1. This CDR3 is 14 amino acids long. V was pared by 5 bases and J by 2 bases, with 4 bases of the junction left unmatched. Germline CDR1 PRHDT, CDR2 FYEKMQ (reference sequence). As DNA, the CDR3 is TGTGCCAGCAGCGCGGGACAGGTAAACACTGAAGCTTTCTTT. Translation: CASSAGQVNTEAFF.

V and J are TRBV10-3 and TRBJ1-2, with D unclear. V lost 6 bases and J 1 base, leaving 15 bases between the germline ends. This CDR3 has 15 residues. Germline V gene lookup returns CDR1 ENHRY and CDR2 SYGVKD. The CDR3 DNA is TGTGCCATCAGAAAAGAGGTCCTTCTTAACTATGGCTACACCTTC. It encodes CAIRKEVLLNYGYTF.

This chain's CDR3 is CASSPTGGNGELFF. In nucleotides, the CDR3 is TGCGCCAGCAGCCCGACAGGGGGCAACGGAGAACTGTTTTTT. J is TRBJ1-4 and V is TRBV5-1; 10 bases are shared with TRBD1. Germline trimming cut 4 bases from V and 12 bases from J; bases unmatched to any gene: 9. The CDR3 sequence is 14 residues long. Germline values: CDR1 SGHRS, CDR2 YFSETQ.

The chain carries TRBV14 and TRBJ2-3, with 9 bases matching TRBD1. CDR3 length equals 16 residues. CDR1 and CDR2 from the germline V gene are SGHDN and FVKESK. V shed 1 base, J shed 2 bases, and the junction held 4 bases outside the gene matches. The CDR3: CASSQGTGALTDTQYF. In DNA form, the CDR3 reads TGTGCCAGCAGCCAAGGGACAGGGGCACTCACAGATACGCAGTATTTT.

V usage is TRBV27 and J usage is TRBJ2-4, with a possible D match to TRBD2 (5 bases). The germline V and J ends were trimmed by 8 bases and 4 bases, with 12 bases remaining between them. Germline V gives CDR1 MNHEY, CDR2 SMNVEV (reference sequence). This CDR3 contains 13 residues. DNA for the CDR3: TGTGCCAGCGCCGGGGTCGGGAAAAACATTCAGTACTTC. The encoded protein is CASAGVGKNIQYF.

This rearrangement joins TRBV19 to TRBJ2-3; 12 bases map to TRBD2. V dropped 4 bases and J dropped 3; count of bases not matched to a gene: 8. The CDR3 loop spans 17 amino acids. Germline V gene data show CDR1 as LNHDA and CDR2 as SQIVND (reference sequence). This CDR3 reads CASSKGRTSGGTDTQYF. The CDR3 DNA reads TGTGCCAGTAGTAAAGGAAGAACTAGCGGGGGGACAGATACGCAGTATTTT.

The chain carries TRBV27 and TRBJ2-3, with D hard to call. Germline V gene sequence: CDR1 MNHEY, CDR2 SMNVEV (reference sequence). The V end was cut by 3 bases, the J end by 1 base, with 8 bases between. The CDR3 has 14 amino acids. The CDR3 DNA reads TGTGCCAGCAGTTTCCCAGAGGGCACAGATACGCAGTATTTT. This sequence encodes CASSFPEGTDTQYF.

The chain employs TRBV19 and TRBJ2-2; the match to TRBD1 covers 10 bases. The CDR3 sequence is 18 residues long. Looked up from germline, CDR1 is LNHDA and CDR2 is SQIVND (reference sequence). Trimming removed 3 bases from V and 5 bases from J; junction bases left unmatched: 12. CDR3 residues: CASSIPRDRGFSTGELFF. The CDR3 DNA reads TGTGCCAGTAGTATCCCGCGGGACAGGGGTTTTAGTACCGGGGAGCTGTTTTTT.

The V and J genes are TRBV3-1 (or the pseudogene TRBV3-2) and TRBJ2-2; 8 nucleotides align to TRBD1. Germline V gives CDR1 LGHDT, CDR2 YNNKEL (reference sequence). Trimming removed 3 bases from V and 5 bases from J; junction bases left unmatched: 5. CDR3 length equals 15 residues. The chain's CDR3 is CASSQTGEGTGELFF. The CDR3 nucleotides read TGTGCCAGCAGCCAGACAGGGGAAGGGACCGGGGAGCTGTTTTTT.

CDR3 sequence: CASSITGSNEQFF. For the CDR3, the DNA is TGTGCCAGCAGCATTACAGGGAGCAATGAGCAGTTCTTC. The rearrangement links TRBV9 to TRBJ2-1, with a weak D call TRBD1 (6 bases). Germline lookup yields CDR1 SGDLS and CDR2 YYNGEE. CDR3 size: 13 residues. The V gene lost 4 bases and the J gene lost 6 bases, with 11 bases spanning the gap.

V gene TRBV20-1 combines with J gene TRBJ1-2; 8 bases line up with TRBD1. Looked up from germline, CDR1 is DFQATT and CDR2 is SNEGSKA (reference sequence). V was pared by 4 bases and J by 9 bases, with 4 bases of the junction left unmatched. The length of the CDR3 is 11 residues. The CDR3 region has the DNA TGCAGTGCTACCGACAGGGGTCGCTACACCTTC. Translating gives CSATDRGRYTF.

The chain carries TRBV9 and TRBJ1-2, with a weak D call TRBD1 (5 bases). Germline loops: CDR1 SGDLS, CDR2 YYNGEE. The CDR3 sequence is 14 residues long. Deletions cut 0 bases from V and 6 bases from J, with 12 bases between. CDR3 DNA: TGTGCCAGCAGCGTAGCCGGGGGGTTGAATGGCTACACCTTC. Its protein product is CASSVAGGLNGYTF.